The subject of this entry is one T cell receptor beta chain. This record comes from a study of T cell changes during pregnancy in multiple sclerosis. CDR3 size: 16 residues. The V segment lost 3 bases and the J segment 2 bases; nucleotides outside the gene matches: 8. The germline gives CDR1 LNHNV, CDR2 YYDKDF (reference sequence). Method: immunoSEQ multiplex PCR; TCRdb's copy keeps in-frame clones and lacks some. The sample has some 51,000 clones; approximately 94% are singletons. The input for sequencing was CD8+ T cells from peripheral blood mononuclear cells, taken in the first trimester of pregnancy. This chain links TRBV15 with TRBJ2-7, with TRBD2 identical over 9 bases. The TCR was taken from a female donor with multiple sclerosis, enrolled in a pregnancy study. CDR3 region: CATSRETSGFPYEQYF. The CDR3 DNA reads as TGTGCCACCAGCAGGGAGACTAGCGGCTTTCCCTACGAGCAGTACTTC.